This record looks at one T cell receptor beta chain sequence and its context. What antigen it recognizes has not been identified. One base away there is no much larger clone; base qualities are not given. Read against the paper, the sample's time point label means: baseline before oral tofacitinib. From alopecia areata patients, peripheral blood was collected along with lesional scalp punch biopsies. PBMCs were isolated by density centrifugation and stained for CD3, CD4 and CD8, and CD4+ and CD8+ T cells were sorted on a FACSAria. This entry belongs to a study of CD8+ T cells in alopecia areata (dated by TCRdb to the late 2010s). The study in broad terms: The treated patients took part in an open-label pilot trial in which moderate-to-severe alopecia areata was treated with oral tofacitinib at 5 to 10 mg twice daily. TCRbeta CDR3 regions were amplified by immunoSEQ multiplex PCR using 35 Vbeta forward and 13 Jbeta reverse primers. In both human patients and the C3H/HeJ mouse model, the study applied high-throughput TCRbeta sequencing to look at T cell clonal expansion in alopecia areata. On the human side, TCRbeta sequencing was run on scalp tissue and on sorted CD4+ and CD8+ peripheral blood T cells from healthy controls and from alopecia areata patients with either patchy or totalis/universalis disease. Scalp clonality was compared among normal scalp (n=4), patchy alopecia areata scalp (n=8), and alopecia totalis/universalis scalp (n=8). RNA was extracted with the PAXgene miRNA kit for fixed scalp, the miRNeasy kit for PBMCs, and the RNeasy kit for mouse skin. Patients on tofacitinib were biopsied at baseline and after 4 and 24 weeks of treatment, and several of the patients also had a later scalp biopsy. Patients stayed on tofacitinib for 6 to 18 months and then had 6 months of follow-up off drug so that delayed response and recurrence could be assessed.

There are 11 amino acids in the CDR3, from cysteine to phenylalanine inclusive. The CDR3 DNA has 33 bases and is translated from base 1. V lost 4 bases and J lost 5 bases; the stretch between them is 5 bases long. Taken from the germline V gene, the CDR1 and CDR2 loops are SQVTM and ANQGSEA. Points the paper makes about the study in general: Lesional scalp, especially in alopecia totalis/universalis, showed higher clonality and more expanded CD8+ clones than normal scalp, suggesting antigenic drive. Scalp TCR repertoire analysis is complicated because resident alphabeta T cells in normal human skin are also sequenced, whereas mouse skin is dominated by gammadelta T cells. TCR sequences shared between patients were less clear than in mice, possibly partly because of HLA diversity in the patient population.

Receptors were amplified or captured by the immunoSEQ multiplex PCR assay. RNA was extracted from all samples and reverse transcribed into cDNA as template for TCR sequencing. SuperScript III was used for first-strand cDNA synthesis, primed with a 2:1 mix of oligo-dT and random hexamers. A synthetic immune receptor repertoire was used to assess amplification bias, and residual bias was removed computationally. On the authors' methods: Raw reads were preprocessed for error removal, and CDR3 was defined according to IMGT conventions as running from the conserved cysteine to phenylalanine. Clonality was calculated as 1 minus Shannon entropy normalized by log2 of the number of productive unique TCRs. Scalp TCRbeta sequences were cross-referenced with sorted blood CD4 and CD8 repertoires so that the CD4 or CD8 identity of scalp clones could be inferred. TCRdb took this table from immuneACCESS and kept in-frame rearrangements with V and J called. Such tables lack part of the clones; where checked against another copy, unresolved V genes explain under half of the gap, and the rest is unexplained. V and J calls and clone size come straight from that table; D and trimming were deduced from the DNA. The sample contains approximately 59,000 clones, roughly half of them found a single time. The ten biggest clones cover roughly 15% of the sample.

Here the chain combines TRBV29-1 and TRBJ2-2, with the identity of the D gene unclear. The receptor's source is a human donor with alopecia areata. Here the sequenced sample was CD8+ T cells sorted from blood, taken at week 0. The bases read TGCAGCGTTGGGCAAACCGGGGAGCTGTTTTTT. Its protein product is CSVGQTGELFF.